A single sample is the source of the 21 T cell receptor beta chains below, sequenced in a study of blood T cell repertoires in COVID-19. TCRdb keeps only in-frame clones here, not all; method: immunoSEQ multiplex PCR. Seen here are some 120,000 clones, more than 75% observed once, and the top ten hold 7% to 9.5%. The sample was peripheral blood. The receptors stem from a man between 65 and 85 years old with acute or convalescent COVID-19.

The chain has TRBV20-1 and TRBJ1-1; D is uncertain. The CDR3 sequence is 11 residues long. V dropped 3 bases and J dropped 5 bases, with 7 bases sitting between them. Germline CDR1 and CDR2: DFQATT and SNEGSKA (reference sequence). The CDR3 reads CSASIRTEAFF. Here the CDR3 DNA reads TGCAGTGCTAGTATACGGACTGAAGCTTTCTTT.

The chain combines TRBV5-5 with TRBJ1-2; 7 nucleotides agree with TRBD1. CDR1 is SGHKS and CDR2 is YYEKEE in the germline V gene (reference sequence). The CDR3 sequence is 15 residues long. The V and J ends lost 5 bases and 4 bases, in that order; junction bases with no gene match: 11. The CDR3: CASRLTGDPRYGYTF. Here the CDR3 DNA reads TGTGCCAGCAGGCTCACAGGGGACCCACGCTATGGCTACACCTTC.

This clone has only one observation. V is TRBV5-4 and J is TRBJ1-1; 7 nucleotides line up with TRBD1. V was pared by 4 bases and J by 4 bases, with 10 bases of the junction left unmatched. Per germline, CDR1 SGHNT and CDR2 YYREEE (reference sequence). The CDR3 length is 15 residues. CDR3 sequence: CASSQADRSFTEAFF. CDR3 coding DNA: TGTGCCAGCAGCCAGGCGGACAGGTCGTTCACTGAAGCTTTCTTT.

V usage is TRBV4-1 and J usage is TRBJ1-4, with D hard to call. This CDR3 is 16 amino acids long. In germline, CDR1 is MGHRA, CDR2 YSYEKL. Deletions cut 1 base from V and 0 bases from J, with 9 bases between. CDR3 in amino acids: CASSQASVATNEKLFF. DNA for the CDR3: TGCGCCAGCAGCCAAGCGAGCGTTGCAACTAATGAAAAACTGTTTTTT.

With regard to this clone: Other DNA sequences of this sample code for an identical CDR3. The chain employs TRBV5-1 and TRBJ1-3, with D possibly TRBD1 on 6 matching bases. V lost 4 bases and J lost 0, with 11 bases in between. In germline, CDR1 is SGHRS, CDR2 YFSETQ. This CDR3 spans 15 amino acids. CDR3 in DNA: TGCGCCAGCAGCCTAAACAGGGACTCTGGAAACACCATATATTTT. Translated, it gives CASSLNRDSGNTIYF. Drawing the rest from reference TRBV5-1 and TRBJ1-3, the complete variable domain is KAGVTQTPRYLIKTRGQQVTLSCSPISGHRSVSWYQQTPGQGLQFLFEYFSETQRNKGNFPGRFSGRQFSNSRSEMNVSTLELGDSALYLCASSLNRDSGNTIYFGEGSWLTVV.

The CDR3 loop is CASSVSRTGRADTQYF. DNA of the CDR3: TGTGCCAGCAGCGTCAGTAGAACAGGAAGGGCAGATACGCAGTATTTT. The chain couples TRBV9 to TRBJ2-3, with D tentatively TRBD1 (5 bases). V lost 2 bases to trimming and J lost 4 bases, with 17 bases between them. CDR1 is SGDLS, CDR2 YYNGEE, per germline. The CDR3 extends over 16 amino acids.

The chain carries TRBV27 and TRBJ2-1, with D tentatively TRBD1 (6 bases). Per germline, CDR1 MNHEY and CDR2 SMNVEV (reference sequence). CDR3 length: 16 residues. Deletions cut 7 bases from V and 3 bases from J, with 19 bases between. The CDR3 here is CASTQERTDRYNEQFF. CDR3 DNA: TGTGCCAGCACCCAAGAGAGGACAGACCGCTACAATGAGCAGTTCTTC.

The chain is built from TRBV28 and TRBJ2-3, with 7 bases aligning to TRBD2. V shed 2 bases, J shed 4 bases, and the junction held 0 bases outside the gene matches. The CDR3 length is 13 residues. CDR1 and CDR2 from the germline V gene are MDHEN and SYDVKM. CDR3: CASSLGGADTQYF. CDR3 coding DNA: TGTGCCAGCAGTTTAGGGGGGGCAGATACGCAGTATTTT.

The chain couples TRBV24-1 to TRBJ2-3, with TRBD2 identical over 9 bases. Trimming cost V 1 base and J 2 bases; bases outside gene matches: 3. Germline V gives CDR1 KGHDR, CDR2 SFDVKD. The length of the CDR3 is 16 residues. The chain's CDR3 is CATSDFGLANTDTQYF. In DNA form, the CDR3 reads TGTGCCACCAGTGATTTTGGACTAGCGAACACAGATACGCAGTATTTT.

This clone has only one observation. The J gene is TRBJ1-1, the V gene TRBV10-2; TRBD1 is a possible D gene (5 bases). CDR1 and CDR2 (germline): WSHSY, SAAADI. Trimming left V 6 bases short and J 1 base short, with 12 bases between. This CDR3 comprises 14 residues. This CDR3 is CASRNLDRNTEAFF. CDR3 nucleotides: TGCGCCAGCAGAAACCTTGACAGGAACACTGAAGCTTTCTTT.

This clone appeared a few times. The chain is built from TRBV18 and TRBJ2-1; 9 bases map to TRBD2. The germline V gene encodes CDR1 KGHSH and CDR2 LQKENI. This CDR3 spans 15 amino acids. V gave up 0 bases and J gave up 7 bases; unmatched junction bases: 4. The CDR3 region is CASSPPSGRMNEQFF. CDR3 coding DNA: TGTGCCAGCTCACCACCTAGCGGGAGAATGAATGAGCAGTTCTTC.

The rearrangement uses TRBV7-9 and TRBJ2-7, with 9 bases fitting TRBD1. The CDR3 spans 14 residues. The V and J ends lost 7 bases and 1 base, in that order; junction bases with no gene match: 5. Germline V gene data show CDR1 as SEHNR and CDR2 as FQNEAQ (reference sequence). The CDR3 here is CASTGTGRSYEQYF. For the CDR3, the DNA is TGTGCCAGCACCGGGACAGGGAGGTCCTACGAGCAGTACTTC.

CDR3 region: CASSQDTLDSYSNQPQHF. The DNA of the CDR3 is TGTGCCAGCAGCCAAGATACGTTAGACAGTTATAGCAATCAGCCCCAGCATTTT. The chain uses TRBV4-2 and TRBJ1-5, with D perhaps TRBD1 (5 bases). Per germline, CDR1 LGHNA and CDR2 YNFKEQ. CDR3 length equals 18 residues. V was shortened by 0 bases and J by 0 bases, with 15 bases between the two germline ends.

The gene calls are TRBV11-1 and TRBJ2-2, with 7 bases aligning to TRBD1. The CDR3 sequence is 16 residues long. Germline CDR1 reads SGHAT; CDR2 reads FQDESV (reference sequence). V gave up 5 bases and J gave up 7 bases; unmatched junction bases: 13. CDR3 loop: CASSPQRGGFGGELFF. The CDR3 DNA is TGTGCCAGCAGCCCCCAGCGAGGGGGCTTCGGCGGGGAGCTGTTTTTT.

The V and J genes are TRBV30 and TRBJ1-1; a possible D gene is TRBD1 (6 bases). V shed 5 bases and J shed 1 base, with 11 bases lying between them. The CDR3 extends over 13 amino acids. The V gene's germline CDR1 is GTSNPN and CDR2 SVGIG (reference sequence). CDR3 sequence: CAWAGQRNTEAFF. CDR3 DNA sequence: TGTGCCTGGGCAGGACAGAGGAACACTGAAGCTTTCTTT. Variable domain in full (rest from reference TRBV30 and TRBJ1-1): SQTIHQWPATLVQPVGSPLSLECTVEGTSNPNLYWYRQAAGRGLQLLFYSVGIGQISSEVPQNLSASRPQDRQFILSSKKLLLSDSGFYLCAWAGQRNTEAFFGQGTRLTVV.

The chain combines TRBV7-9 with TRBJ1-5; 7 bases match TRBD1. The germline CDR1 and CDR2 sequences are SEHNR and FQNEAQ (reference sequence). V dropped 5 bases and J dropped 6; count of bases not matched to a gene: 13. The CDR3 runs to 16 residues. This chain's CDR3 is CASSPRQGLSVQPQHF. Here the CDR3 DNA reads TGTGCCAGCAGCCCCCGACAGGGCCTAAGTGTTCAGCCCCAGCATTTT.

V is TRBV2 and J is TRBJ2-6, with D possibly TRBD2 on 5 matching bases. V gave up 5 bases and J gave up 4 bases, with 12 bases separating them. This CDR3 has 15 amino acids. From germline, CDR1 is SNHLY and CDR2 FYNNEI. CDR3: CASSTGMSGANVLTF. In DNA form, the CDR3 reads TGTGCCAGCAGTACCGGGATGTCCGGGGCCAACGTCCTGACTTTC. The variable domain in full, with the rest retrieved from reference TRBV2 and TRBJ2-6, is EPEVTQTPSHQVTQMGQEVILRCVPISNHLYFYWYRQILGQKVEFLVSFYNNEISEKSEIFDDQFSVERPDGSNFTLKIRSTKLEDSAMYFCASSTGMSGANVLTFGAGSRLTVL.

The chain links TRBV3-1 (or the pseudogene TRBV3-2) to TRBJ2-7, with 10 positions matching TRBD1. Per the germline V gene, CDR1 is LGHDT and CDR2 is YNNKEL (reference sequence). The CDR3 is made up of 14 amino acids. With 4 bases clipped from V and 6 bases from J, the junction kept 6 bases outside the gene matches. The CDR3 nucleotides are TGTGCCAGCAGCCTCCGGGACAGGGGAGGCGAGCAGTACTTC. Protein product: CASSLRDRGGEQYF.

This clone came up once. The genes are TRBV7-9 and TRBJ1-5, with D unresolved. The CDR3 consists of 14 residues. Trimming removed 5 bases at V and 4 bases at J, with 12 bases between. Germline lookup yields CDR1 SEHNR and CDR2 FQNEAQ (reference sequence). CDR3 bases: TGTGCCAGCAGCCGCGGACGGGAAAATCAGCCCCAGCATTTT. Protein sequence: CASSRGRENQPQHF.

This clone came up once. The V call is TRBV5-1, the J call TRBJ1-6; 7 nucleotides line up with TRBD1. Germline lookup yields CDR1 SGHRS and CDR2 YFSETQ. The CDR3 sequence is 17 residues long. Unmatched junction bases numbered 7, after V lost 2 bases and J lost 2 bases. CDR3 region: CASSFGQEGTYNSPLHF. The CDR3 DNA reads as TGCGCCAGCAGCTTTGGACAGGAGGGTACCTATAATTCACCCCTCCACTTT.

Here the CDR3 reads CASSPKWGGTGELFF. CDR3 in DNA: TGTGCCAGCAGCCCGAAATGGGGGGGAACCGGGGAGCTGTTTTTT. V gene TRBV3-1 (or the pseudogene TRBV3-2) combines with J gene TRBJ2-2; TRBD2 matches at 7 bases. The CDR3 sequence is 15 residues long. The V segment lost 4 bases and the J segment 5 bases; nucleotides outside the gene matches: 7. Germline V gene sequence: CDR1 LGHDT, CDR2 YNNKEL (reference sequence).